This T cell receptor (beta chain) was recovered during a study of T cells in Graves' hyperthyroidism and ophthalmopathy. Study results and limitations: Clonotypes that were expanded in thyroid above 0.001 mostly appeared in blood too.

Investigators excluded patients with uncontrolled infection, other autoimmune disease, pregnancy or lactation. This clonotype has a handful of counts. The antigen is undetermined. This CDR3 is built from 16 residues. CDR1 and CDR2 (germline): MNHNS, SASEGT. Between the trimmed V and J ends, which lost 9 bases and 0 bases, there was a span of 18 bases. Researchers took RNA transcripts and amplified the TCR beta CDR3 regions from them. The HTBI primer set drove a first-round RT-PCR of the TCR CDR3. TCRdb used MiXCR to reprocess the multiplex PCR reads, holding one entry per CDR3 protein. Among about 380,000 distinct CDR3 sequences listed, around 20% were seen once.

The receptor's source is a man between 18 and 35 years old with Graves' ophthalmopathy. The specimen was blood. The J gene is TRBJ1-3, the V gene TRBV6-1; D may be TRBD1 (5 bases). The CDR3 sequence is CASGGGGLTSGNTIYF. Written as DNA, the CDR3 is TGTGCCAGTGGGGGTGGGGGTCTTACCTCTGGAAACACCATATATTTT.